Following are 16 T cell receptor beta chains from one sample sequenced in a study of T cell responses to AZD1222 COVID-19 vaccine. The assay was immunoSEQ multiplex PCR, and TCRdb's table has in-frame clones only and misses some. The sample shows fewer than 200,000 clones, around 92% of them seen only once. This material consisted of peripheral blood, taken on day 0 of AZD1222 vaccination. Every receptor here comes from an adult in good health.

The chain uses TRBV9 and TRBJ1-2, with D possibly matching TRBD1 (5 bases). CDR3 length: 14 amino acids. The ends were cut back, 3 bases at V and 0 bases at J, with 9 bases in the middle. Germline values: CDR1 SGDLS, CDR2 YYNGEE. This chain's CDR3 is CASSAGIANYGYTF. The CDR3 region has the DNA TGTGCCAGCAGCGCAGGGATCGCTAACTATGGCTACACCTTC.

V is TRBV29-1 and J is TRBJ1-1, with 12 bases identical to TRBD1. CDR3 size: 16 residues. Per the germline V gene, CDR1 is SQVTM and CDR2 is ANQGSEA. The trim removed 7 bases at V and 1 base at J, leaving 10 bases unmatched. CDR3: CSAGQGAGPGNTEAFF. DNA of the CDR3: TGCAGCGCGGGACAGGGGGCCGGACCCGGGAACACTGAAGCTTTCTTT. The full variable domain, its missing parts supplied by reference TRBV29-1 and TRBJ1-1, is SAVISQKPSRDICQRGTSLTIQCQVDSQVTMMFWYRQQPGQSLTLIATANQGSEATYESGFVIDKFPISRPNLTFSTLTVSNMSPEDSSIYLCSAGQGAGPGNTEAFFGQGTRLTVV.

This rearrangement joins TRBV6-6 to TRBJ2-7; 8 nucleotides align to TRBD1. The CDR3 sequence is 14 residues long. Unmatched junction bases numbered 8, after V lost 5 bases and J lost 5 bases. From germline, CDR1 is MNHNY and CDR2 SVGAGI (reference sequence). CDR3 bases: TGTGCCAGCAGTCCCCGACAGGGGTCCCACGAGCAGTACGTC. This codes for CASSPRQGSHEQYV.

The genes are TRBV5-4 and TRBJ1-2; 10 bases map to TRBD1. V lost 2 bases and J lost 2; bases outside the gene matches: 3. CDR3 length equals 15 residues. Germline V lookup: CDR1 SGHNT, CDR2 YYREEE (reference sequence). This CDR3 is CASSFPGQGNYGYTF. The DNA of the CDR3 is TGTGCCAGCAGCTTCCCGGGACAGGGGAACTATGGCTACACCTTC.

CDR3 in amino acids: CASSRSGKQETQYF. The CDR3 DNA sequence: TGTGCCAGCTCACGCTCCGGCAAACAAGAGACCCAGTACTTC. This chain joins TRBV18 and TRBJ2-5, with D uncertain. There are 14 residues in the CDR3. From germline, CDR1 is KGHSH and CDR2 LQKENI. The ends were cut back, 4 bases at V and 2 bases at J, with 11 bases in the middle.

The chain is built from TRBV5-1 and TRBJ2-7; TRBD2 matches at 7 bases. The CDR3 runs to 14 residues. J was trimmed by 5 bases and V by 0 bases; bases with no gene match: 5. Germline loops: CDR1 SGHRS, CDR2 YFSETQ. The CDR3 protein is CASSLGTSTHEQYF. The CDR3 DNA reads TGCGCCAGCAGCTTGGGGACTAGTACCCACGAGCAGTACTTC. Variable domain in full (rest from reference TRBV5-1 and TRBJ2-7): KAGVTQTPRYLIKTRGQQVTLSCSPISGHRSVSWYQQTPGQGLQFLFEYFSETQRNKGNFPGRFSGRQFSNSRSEMNVSTLELGDSALYLCASSLGTSTHEQYFGPGTRLTVT.

The gene calls are TRBV5-1 and TRBJ1-4; 9 positions agree with TRBD1. The CDR3 contains 15 residues. Germline trimming cut 3 bases from V and 5 bases from J; bases unmatched to any gene: 5. Per germline, CDR1 SGHRS and CDR2 YFSETQ. The CDR3 DNA is TGCGCCAGCAGCTACGGGACAGGGAACAATGAAAAACTGTTTTTT. Its protein product is CASSYGTGNNEKLFF.

V and J are TRBV28 and TRBJ2-3; possibly TRBD2 for D (5 bases). The CDR3 is 14 amino acids. Germline loops: CDR1 MDHEN, CDR2 SYDVKM. V was trimmed by 6 bases and J by 2 bases, leaving 12 bases between them. The CDR3 loop reads CASSPGEPTDTQYF. The DNA of the CDR3 is TGTGCCAGCAGCCCTGGGGAGCCCACAGATACGCAGTATTTT.

This chain uses TRBV9 with TRBJ1-1; possible D gene TRBD1, 6 bases. CDR3 length equals 17 residues. Germline V gene lookup returns CDR1 SGDLS and CDR2 YYNGEE. Trimming left V 0 bases short and J 1 base short, with 16 bases between. The CDR3 DNA reads as TGTGCCAGCAGCGTAGAAGACAGTTCCAGGGGGAACACTGAAGCTTTCTTT. Protein sequence: CASSVEDSSRGNTEAFF.

The chain carries TRBV7-9 and TRBJ1-1; 7 nucleotides match TRBD1. The CDR3 consists of 14 residues. Trimming removed 5 bases from V and 5 bases from J; junction bases left unmatched: 8. Germline loops: CDR1 SEHNR, CDR2 FQNEAQ (reference sequence). The CDR3 loop is CASSLDRASTEAFF. In DNA form, the CDR3 reads TGTGCCAGCAGCCTCGACAGGGCGAGTACTGAAGCTTTCTTT.

The genes are TRBV19 and TRBJ2-1, with 9 nucleotides matching TRBD2. The J segment lost 5 bases and the V segment lost 0 bases, leaving 2 bases of the junction unmatched. This CDR3 has 15 amino acids. The germline V gene has CDR1 LNHDA and CDR2 SQIVND (reference sequence). DNA for the CDR3: TGTGCCAGTAGTATAGAGCGGGGGGGGAACAATGAGCAGTTCTTC. Its translation: CASSIERGGNNEQFF.

The V call is TRBV4-1, the J call TRBJ1-1; the D is unclear. The CDR3 length is 15 residues. V shed 4 bases and J shed 0 bases, with 12 bases lying between them. CDR1 MGHRA and CDR2 YSYEKL come from the germline V gene. The CDR3, as DNA: TGCGCCAGCAGCCCCTCCGGCATGATGAACACTGAAGCTTTCTTT. This sequence encodes CASSPSGMMNTEAFF.

The chain joins TRBV15 to TRBJ1-2; 10 bases agree with TRBD1. The CDR3 totals 14 residues. CDR1 is LNHNV, CDR2 YYDKDF, per germline (reference sequence). V was pared by 5 bases and J by 8 bases, with 8 bases of the junction left unmatched. Here the CDR3 reads CATSDGQGVRGYTF. In DNA, the CDR3 is TGTGCCACCAGCGACGGACAGGGGGTTCGCGGCTACACCTTC. Together with reference TRBV15 and TRBJ1-2, the CDR3 gives the full variable domain: DAMVIQNPRYQVTQFGKPVTLSCSQTLNHNVMYWYQQKSSQAPKLLFHYYDKDFNNEADTPDNFQSRRPNTSFCFLDIRSPGLGDTAMYLCATSDGQGVRGYTFGSGTRLTVV.

The chain couples TRBV2 to TRBJ1-1; 7 bases align to TRBD1. This CDR3 is 14 amino acids long. The trim removed 6 bases at V and 5 bases at J, leaving 9 bases unmatched. Germline-derived CDR1 and CDR2 are SNHLY and FYNNEI. The CDR3 DNA reads TGTGCCAGCAGCGGAACAGGGGTTCGAACTGAAGCTTTCTTT. Translation gives CASSGTGVRTEAFF.

The chain recombines TRBV7-9 with TRBJ2-6; 7 bases fit TRBD1. Trimming took 2 bases from V and 2 from J; bases not matched to a gene: 6. Germline V gene lookup returns CDR1 SEHNR and CDR2 FQNEAQ (reference sequence). This CDR3 region has 17 residues. CDR3 sequence reads: CASSLYWGTAGANVLTF. Here the CDR3 DNA reads TGTGCCAGCAGCTTATATTGGGGGACAGCTGGGGCCAACGTCCTGACTTTC. The full variable domain, rest sourced from reference TRBV7-9 and TRBJ2-6, is DTGVSQNPRHKITKRGQNVTFRCDPISEHNRLYWYRQTLGQGPEFLTYFQNEAQLEKSRLLSDRFSAERPKGSFSTLEIQRTEQGDSAMYLCASSLYWGTAGANVLTFGAGSRLTVL.

The chain uses TRBV7-6 and TRBJ1-1; perhaps TRBD1 as D (6 bases). The CDR3 has 15 amino acids. V lost 1 base, J lost 7 bases, and 16 bases lay in between. The V gene's germline CDR1 is SGHVS and CDR2 FNYEAQ. CDR3 loop: CASSLDSYREDEAFF. The DNA of the CDR3 is TGTGCCAGCAGCTTAGATAGTTACAGGGAGGATGAAGCTTTCTTT. Supplemented by reference TRBV7-6 and TRBJ1-1, the full variable domain reads GAGVSQSPRYKVTKRGQDVALRCDPISGHVSLYWYRQALGQGPEFLTYFNYEAQQDKSGLPNDRFSAERPEGSISTLTIQRTEQRDSAMYRCASSLDSYREDEAFFGQGTRLTVV.